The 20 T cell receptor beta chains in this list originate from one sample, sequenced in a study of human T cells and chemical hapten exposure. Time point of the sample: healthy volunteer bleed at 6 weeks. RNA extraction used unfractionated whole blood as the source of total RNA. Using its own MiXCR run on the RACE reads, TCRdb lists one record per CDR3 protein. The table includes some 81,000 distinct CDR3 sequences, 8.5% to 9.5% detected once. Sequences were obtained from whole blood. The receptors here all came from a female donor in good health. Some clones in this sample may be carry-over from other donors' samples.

CDR3 bases: TGTGCCAGCAGTTCCGGTGGGGACCCAGCTTCACCCCTCCACTTT. This translates into CASSSGGDPASPLHF. The chain couples TRBV6-5 to TRBJ1-6; D may be TRBD1 (5 bases). This CDR3 region has 15 residues. The germline V gene encodes CDR1 MNHEY and CDR2 SVGAGI. V was trimmed by 4 bases and J by 9 bases, leaving 16 bases between them.

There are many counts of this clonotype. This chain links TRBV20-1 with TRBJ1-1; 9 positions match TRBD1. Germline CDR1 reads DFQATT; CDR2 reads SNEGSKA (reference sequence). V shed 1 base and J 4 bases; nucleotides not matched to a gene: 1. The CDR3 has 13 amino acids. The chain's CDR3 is CSARGDRVTEAFF. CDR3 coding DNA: TGCAGTGCTAGAGGGGACAGGGTCACTGAAGCTTTCTTT.

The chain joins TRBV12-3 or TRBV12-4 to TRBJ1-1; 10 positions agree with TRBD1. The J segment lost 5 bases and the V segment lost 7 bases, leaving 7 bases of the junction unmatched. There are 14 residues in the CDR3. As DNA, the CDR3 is TGTGCCAGCACCGAGACAGGGGGCGGTACTGAAGCTTTCTTT. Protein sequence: CASTETGGGTEAFF.

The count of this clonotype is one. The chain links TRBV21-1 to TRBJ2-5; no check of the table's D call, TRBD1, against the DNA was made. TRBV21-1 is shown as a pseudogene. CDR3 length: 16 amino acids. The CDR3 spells CASSNLEGGTQETQYF. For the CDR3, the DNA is TGTGCCAGCAGCAATTTAGAGGGGGGGACACAAGAGACCCAGTACTTC.

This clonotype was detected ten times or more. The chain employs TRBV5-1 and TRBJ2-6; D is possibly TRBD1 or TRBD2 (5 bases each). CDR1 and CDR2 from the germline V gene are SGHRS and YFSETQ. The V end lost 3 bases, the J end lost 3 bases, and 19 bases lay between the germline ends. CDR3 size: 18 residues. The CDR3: CASSSGTAPLVGANVLTF. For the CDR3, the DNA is TGCGCCAGCAGCTCCGGGACGGCACCACTAGTTGGGGCCAACGTCCTGACTTTC.

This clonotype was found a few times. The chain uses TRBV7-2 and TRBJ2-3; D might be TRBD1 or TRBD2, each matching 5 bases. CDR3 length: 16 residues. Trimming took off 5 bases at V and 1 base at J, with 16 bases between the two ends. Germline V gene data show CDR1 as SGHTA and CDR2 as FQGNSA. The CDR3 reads CASSQTLGVGTDTQYF. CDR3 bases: TGTGCCAGCAGCCAGACCCTGGGGGTCGGCACAGATACGCAGTATTTT.

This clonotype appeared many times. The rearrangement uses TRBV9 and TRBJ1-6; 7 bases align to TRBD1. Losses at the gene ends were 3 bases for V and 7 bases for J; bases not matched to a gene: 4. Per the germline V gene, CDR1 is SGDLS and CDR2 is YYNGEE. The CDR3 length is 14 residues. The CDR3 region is CASSAQGWNSPLHF. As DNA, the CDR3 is TGTGCCAGCAGCGCACAGGGGTGGAATTCACCCCTCCACTTT.

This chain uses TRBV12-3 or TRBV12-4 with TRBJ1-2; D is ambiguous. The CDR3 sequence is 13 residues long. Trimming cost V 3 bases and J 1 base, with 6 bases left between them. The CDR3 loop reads CASSFPGNYGYTF. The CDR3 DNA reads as TGTGCCAGCAGTTTCCCAGGTAACTATGGCTACACCTTC.

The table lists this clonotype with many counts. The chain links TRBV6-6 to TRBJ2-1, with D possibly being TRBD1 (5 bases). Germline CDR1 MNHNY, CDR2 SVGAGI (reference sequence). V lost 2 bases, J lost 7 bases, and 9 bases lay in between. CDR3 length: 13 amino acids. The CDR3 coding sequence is TGTGCCAGCAGTTACGACAGCGAGAATGAGCAGTTCTTC. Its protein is CASSYDSENEQFF.

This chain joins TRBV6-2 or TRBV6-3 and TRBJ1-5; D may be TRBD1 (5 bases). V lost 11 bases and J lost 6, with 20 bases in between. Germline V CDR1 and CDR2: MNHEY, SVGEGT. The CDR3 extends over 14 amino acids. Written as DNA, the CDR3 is TGTGCCGGCACATCCGGGGACGGTACTCAGCCCCAGCATTTT. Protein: CAGTSGDGTQPQHF.

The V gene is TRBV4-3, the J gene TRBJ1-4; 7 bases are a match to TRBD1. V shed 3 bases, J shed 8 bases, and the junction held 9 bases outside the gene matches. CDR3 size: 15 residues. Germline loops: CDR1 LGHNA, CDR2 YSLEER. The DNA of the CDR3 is TGCGCCAGCAGCCAGCGCAGGGGGATATGGGAAAAACTGTTTTTT. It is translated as CASSQRRGIWEKLFF.

The CDR3 spells CSVAKGSGETQYF. DNA of the CDR3: TGCAGCGTTGCAAAGGGAAGCGGGGAGACCCAGTACTTC. The chain links TRBV29-1 to TRBJ2-5; TRBD2 is a possible D gene (6 bases). Germline loops: CDR1 SQVTM, CDR2 ANQGSEA. The CDR3 contains 13 residues. The V end lost 4 bases, the J end lost 5 bases, and 14 bases lay between the germline ends.

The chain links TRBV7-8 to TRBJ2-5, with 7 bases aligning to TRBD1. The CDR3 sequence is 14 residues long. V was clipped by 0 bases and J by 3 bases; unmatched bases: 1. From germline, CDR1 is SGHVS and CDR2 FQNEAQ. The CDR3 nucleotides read TGTGCCAGCAGCTTAGCAGGGGGCGAAGAGACCCAGTACTTC. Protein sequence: CASSLAGGEETQYF.

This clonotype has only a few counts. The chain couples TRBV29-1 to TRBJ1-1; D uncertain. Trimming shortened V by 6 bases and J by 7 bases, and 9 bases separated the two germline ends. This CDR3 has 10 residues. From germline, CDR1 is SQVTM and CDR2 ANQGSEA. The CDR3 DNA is TGCAGCGTCTACGACGGTGAAGCTTTCTTT. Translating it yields CSVYDGEAFF.

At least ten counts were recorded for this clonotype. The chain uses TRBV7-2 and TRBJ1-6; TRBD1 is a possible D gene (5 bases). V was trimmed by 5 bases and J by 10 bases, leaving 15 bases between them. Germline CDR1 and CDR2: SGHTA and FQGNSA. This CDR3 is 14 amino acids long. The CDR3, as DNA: TGTGCCAGCAGCCCGATGCAGGGTAGATCACCCCTCCACTTT. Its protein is CASSPMQGRSPLHF. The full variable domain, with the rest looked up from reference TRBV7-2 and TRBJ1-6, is GAGVSQSPSNKVTEKGKDVELRCDPISGHTALYWYRQSLGQGLEFLIYFQGNSAPDKSGLPSDRFSAERTGGSVSTLTIQRTQQEDSAVYLCASSPMQGRSPLHFGNGTRLTVT.

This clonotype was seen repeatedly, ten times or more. The CDR3 region is CASSLRDRIGYEQYF. The CDR3 bases are TGTGCCAGCAGTCTCCGGGACCGCATCGGGTACGAGCAGTACTTC. This chain links TRBV6-6 with TRBJ2-7; D assignment may be TRBD1 or TRBD2 (5 bases each). Looked up from germline, CDR1 is MNHNY and CDR2 is SVGAGI (reference sequence). The CDR3 totals 15 residues. V lost 5 bases and J lost 4, with 18 bases in between.

CDR3 DNA: TGTGCCAGCAGCGTAGTACCCCCGGGGCAGGGGACAGATACGCAGTATTTT. Protein sequence: CASSVVPPGQGTDTQYF. V is TRBV9 and J is TRBJ2-3; perhaps TRBD1 as D (6 bases). The CDR3 sequence is 17 residues long. V dropped 0 bases and J dropped 3 bases, with 17 bases sitting between them. CDR1 is SGDLS, CDR2 YYNGEE, per germline.

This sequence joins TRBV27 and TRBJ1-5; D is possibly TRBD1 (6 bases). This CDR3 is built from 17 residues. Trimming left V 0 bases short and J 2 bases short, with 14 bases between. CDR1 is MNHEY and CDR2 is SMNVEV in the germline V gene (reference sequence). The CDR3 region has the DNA TGTGCCAGCAGTTTATCGATTGGGGGCGTGGGCAATCAGCCCCAGCATTTT. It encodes CASSLSIGGVGNQPQHF.

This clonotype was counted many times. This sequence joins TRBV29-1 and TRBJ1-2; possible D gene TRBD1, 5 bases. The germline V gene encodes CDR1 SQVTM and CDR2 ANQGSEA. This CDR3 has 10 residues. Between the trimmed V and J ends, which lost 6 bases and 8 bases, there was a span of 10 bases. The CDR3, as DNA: TGCAGCGTAGGGACGGAAGGCTACACCTTC. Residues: CSVGTEGYTF.

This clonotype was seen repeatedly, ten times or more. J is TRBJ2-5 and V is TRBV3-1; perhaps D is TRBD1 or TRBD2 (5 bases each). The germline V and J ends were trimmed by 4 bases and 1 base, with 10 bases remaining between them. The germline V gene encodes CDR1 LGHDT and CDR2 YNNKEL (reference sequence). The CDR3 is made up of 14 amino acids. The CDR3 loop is CASSPRGSQETQYF. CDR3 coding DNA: TGTGCCAGCAGCCCGAGGGGAAGCCAAGAGACCCAGTACTTC.